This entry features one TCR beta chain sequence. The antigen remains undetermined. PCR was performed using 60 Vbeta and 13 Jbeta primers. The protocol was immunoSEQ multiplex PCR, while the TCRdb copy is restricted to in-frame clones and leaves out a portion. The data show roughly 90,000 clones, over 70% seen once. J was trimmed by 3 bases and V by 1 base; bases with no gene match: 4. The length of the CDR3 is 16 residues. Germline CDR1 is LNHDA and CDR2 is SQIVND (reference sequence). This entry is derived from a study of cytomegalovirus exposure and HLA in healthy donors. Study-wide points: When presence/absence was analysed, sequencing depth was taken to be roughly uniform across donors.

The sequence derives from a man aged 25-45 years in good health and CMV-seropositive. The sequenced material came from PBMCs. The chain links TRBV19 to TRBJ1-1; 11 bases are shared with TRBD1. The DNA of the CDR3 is TGTGCCAGTAGTATAGGGACAGGGGGCGCGTACACTGAAGCTTTCTTT. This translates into CASSIGTGGAYTEAFF.